Given below is one T cell receptor beta chain in context. This clonotype appeared a few times. No cognate antigen has been identified for it. The record has no base qualities; no much larger clone is one base away. The data were taken from a study of CD8 T cells in ankylosing spondylitis (dated by TCRdb to 2015 to 2018). Turning to the overall study: The study profiled T cell receptor beta repertoires in healthy donors and ankylosing spondylitis patients to find disease-linked TCR variants. The whole study cohort included over a hundred healthy donors and 25 ankylosing spondylitis patients. Peripheral blood was sampled, and synovial fluid was also collected from ankylosing spondylitis patients. The paper's findings and limits, for the study overall: A TCR beta motif of several highly homologous amino acid variants appeared characteristic of blood from ankylosing spondylitis patients. Some TCR beta motif variants had previously been reported in synovial fluid and blood of reactive arthritis patients, which suggested common disease-initiation mechanisms. In peripheral blood, the disease-linked clones were found at relatively low frequencies and had a CD8+ phenotype. Significant enrichment of the disease-linked clones was reported in matched synovial fluid samples from ankylosing spondylitis patients.

The listed sequencing device is Illumina HiSeq 2500. TCR beta libraries were prepared by quantitative 5'-RACE with molecular barcodes. As for the original processing: A new computational method, built on a probabilistic model of VDJ rearrangement, was used to identify disease-linked TCR variants. Using fastp trimming at Q25 and MiXCR clonotype assembly, TCRdb reanalyzed the public sequencing data and kept in-frame beta chains. Each CDR3 protein appears once, grouped with its most common genes and DNA. The V and J calls shown here were made by TCRdb, not taken from the authors' results. The sample data list approximately 250,000 distinct CDR3 sequences, and approximately 30% of these were observed just once. Approximately 4% of the sample is held by the ten biggest clonotypes. The CDR3 covers 14 residues, taking in both the cysteine and the phenylalanine. Just the 42-base CDR3 DNA is kept, in frame starting at base 1. CDR1 SGHTA and CDR2 FQGNSA are derived from the germline V gene. V was cut back by 3 bases and J by 4 bases, leaving a gap of 10 bases between them.

The sample consisted of blood, either unsorted or a sorted T cell fraction (not recorded which). This sequence was found in a male donor with ankylosing spondylitis or in good health (not recorded which). Recombination connected TRBV7-2 to TRBJ2-1; a tentative D match to TRBD2 spans 6 bases. The DNA sequence is TGTGCCAGCAGCTTCGGGGGTATTTACAATGAGCAGTTCTTC. It is translated as CASSFGGIYNEQFF.